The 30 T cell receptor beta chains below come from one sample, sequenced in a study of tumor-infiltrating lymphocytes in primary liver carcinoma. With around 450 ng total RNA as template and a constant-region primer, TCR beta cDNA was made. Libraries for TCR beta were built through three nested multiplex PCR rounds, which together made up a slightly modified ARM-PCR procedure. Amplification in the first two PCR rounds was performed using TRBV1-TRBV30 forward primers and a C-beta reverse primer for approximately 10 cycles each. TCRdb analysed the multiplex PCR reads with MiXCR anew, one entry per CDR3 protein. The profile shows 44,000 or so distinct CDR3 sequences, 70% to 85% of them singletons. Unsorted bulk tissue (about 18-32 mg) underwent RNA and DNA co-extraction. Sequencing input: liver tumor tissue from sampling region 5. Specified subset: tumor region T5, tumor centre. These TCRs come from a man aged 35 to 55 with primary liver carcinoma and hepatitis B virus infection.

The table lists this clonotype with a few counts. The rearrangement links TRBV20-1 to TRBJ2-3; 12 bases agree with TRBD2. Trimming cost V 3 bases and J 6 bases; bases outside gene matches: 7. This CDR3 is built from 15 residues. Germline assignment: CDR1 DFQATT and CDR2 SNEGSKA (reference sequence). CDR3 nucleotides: TGCAGTGCTAGGGGGACTAGCGGGCTCCCTGATACGCAGTATTTT. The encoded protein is CSARGTSGLPDTQYF.

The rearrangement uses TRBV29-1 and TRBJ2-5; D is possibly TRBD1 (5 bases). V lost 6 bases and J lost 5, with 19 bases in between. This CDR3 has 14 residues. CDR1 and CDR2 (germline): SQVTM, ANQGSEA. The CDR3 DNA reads TGCAGCGTCGGTCAGGGCCGGGTAGACGAGACCCAGTACTTC. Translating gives CSVGQGRVDETQYF. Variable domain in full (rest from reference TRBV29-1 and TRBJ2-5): SAVISQKPSRDICQRGTSLTIQCQVDSQVTMMFWYRQQPGQSLTLIATANQGSEATYESGFVIDKFPISRPNLTFSTLTVSNMSPEDSSIYLCSVGQGRVDETQYFGPGTRLLVL.

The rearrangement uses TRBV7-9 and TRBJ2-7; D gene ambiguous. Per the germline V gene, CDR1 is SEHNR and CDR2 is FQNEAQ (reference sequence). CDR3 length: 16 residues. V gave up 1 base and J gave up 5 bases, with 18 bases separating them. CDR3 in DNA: TGTGCCAGCAGCTTAGGGCTAACGGCCTCCACCCACGAGCAGTACTTC. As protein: CASSLGLTASTHEQYF.

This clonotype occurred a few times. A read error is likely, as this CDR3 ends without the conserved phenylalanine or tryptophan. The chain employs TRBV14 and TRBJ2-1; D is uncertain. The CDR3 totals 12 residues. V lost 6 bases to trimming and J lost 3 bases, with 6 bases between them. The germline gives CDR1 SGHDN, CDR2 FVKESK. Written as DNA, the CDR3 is TGTGCCAGCAGGCGGAACTACAATGAGCAGTTCTCC. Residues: CASRRNYNEQFS.

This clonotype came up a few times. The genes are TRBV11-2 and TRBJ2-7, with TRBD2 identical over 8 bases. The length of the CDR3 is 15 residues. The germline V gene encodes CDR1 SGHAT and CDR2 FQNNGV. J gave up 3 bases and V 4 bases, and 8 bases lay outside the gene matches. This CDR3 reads CASSSFSREDYEQYF. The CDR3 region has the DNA TGTGCCAGCAGCTCCTTTTCGCGGGAGGACTACGAGCAGTACTTC.

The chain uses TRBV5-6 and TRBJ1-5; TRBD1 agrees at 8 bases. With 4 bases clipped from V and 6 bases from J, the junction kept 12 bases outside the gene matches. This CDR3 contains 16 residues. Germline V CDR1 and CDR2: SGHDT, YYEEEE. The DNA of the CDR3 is TGTGCCAGCAGCCGCCGACAGGGGACAATGAGTCAGCCCCAGCATTTT. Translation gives CASSRRQGTMSQPQHF. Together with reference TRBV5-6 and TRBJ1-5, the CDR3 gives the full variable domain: DAGVTQSPTHLIKTRGQQVTLRCSPKSGHDTVSWYQQALGQGPQFIFQYYEEEERQRGNFPDRFSGHQFPNYSSELNVNALLLGDSALYLCASSRRQGTMSQPQHFGDGTRLSIL.

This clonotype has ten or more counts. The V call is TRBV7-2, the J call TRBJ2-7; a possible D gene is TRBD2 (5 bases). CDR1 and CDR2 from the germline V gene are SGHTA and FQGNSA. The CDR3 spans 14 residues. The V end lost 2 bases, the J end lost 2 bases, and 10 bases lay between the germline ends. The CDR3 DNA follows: TGTGCCAGCAGCTTAAGTGGGAGACCCTACGAGCAGTACTTC. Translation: CASSLSGRPYEQYF.

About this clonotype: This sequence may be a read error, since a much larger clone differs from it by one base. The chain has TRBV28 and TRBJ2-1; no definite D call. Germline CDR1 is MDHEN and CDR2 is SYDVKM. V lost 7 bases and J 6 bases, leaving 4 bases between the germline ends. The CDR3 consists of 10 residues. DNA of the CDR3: TGTGCCAGCAATAGCAATGAGCAGTTCTTC. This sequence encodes CASNSNEQFF.

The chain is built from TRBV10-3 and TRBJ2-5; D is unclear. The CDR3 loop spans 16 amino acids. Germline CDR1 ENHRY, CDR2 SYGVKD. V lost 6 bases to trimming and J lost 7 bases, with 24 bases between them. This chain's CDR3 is CAIRPPLGRPVGTQYF. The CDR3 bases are TGTGCCATCAGACCCCCCTTGGGCCGCCCAGTTGGGACCCAGTACTTC.

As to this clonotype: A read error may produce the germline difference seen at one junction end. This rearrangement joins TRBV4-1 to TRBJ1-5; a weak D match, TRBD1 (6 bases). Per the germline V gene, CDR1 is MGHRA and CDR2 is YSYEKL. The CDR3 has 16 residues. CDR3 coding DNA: TGTGCCAGGAGCCAAGAAGGGGGGGGTGGGGATCAGCCCCAGCATTTT. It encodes CARSQEGGGGDQPQHF.

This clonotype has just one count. The CDR3 DNA follows: TGTGCCAGCACCGGAGACCAGGGAGTCCATAAGCAGTATTTT. Translation gives CASTGDQGVHKQYF. V usage is TRBV6-6 and J usage is TRBJ2-3; D may match TRBD1 or TRBD2 (5 bases each). CDR1 is MNHNY and CDR2 is SVGAGI in the germline V gene (reference sequence). The CDR3 extends over 14 amino acids. Deletions cut 7 bases from V and 11 bases from J, with 22 bases between.

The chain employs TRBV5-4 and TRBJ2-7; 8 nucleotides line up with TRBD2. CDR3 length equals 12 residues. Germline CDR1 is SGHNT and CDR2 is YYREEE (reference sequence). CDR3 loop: CVSSGDAGEQYF. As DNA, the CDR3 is TGTGTCAGTAGCGGGGACGCGGGCGAGCAGTACTTC.

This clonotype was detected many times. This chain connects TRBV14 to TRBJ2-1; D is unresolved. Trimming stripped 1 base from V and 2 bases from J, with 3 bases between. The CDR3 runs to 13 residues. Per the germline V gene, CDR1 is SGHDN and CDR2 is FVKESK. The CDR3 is CASSQAAYNEQFF. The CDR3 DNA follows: TGTGCCAGCAGCCAAGCGGCCTACAATGAGCAGTTCTTC.

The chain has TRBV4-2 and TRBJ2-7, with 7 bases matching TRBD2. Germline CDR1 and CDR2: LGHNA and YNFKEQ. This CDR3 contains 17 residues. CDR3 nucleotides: TGTGCTACTACTGGACTAGTGGGAGTTTATAAATCCTACGAGCAGTACTTC. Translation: CATTGLVGVYKSYEQYF.

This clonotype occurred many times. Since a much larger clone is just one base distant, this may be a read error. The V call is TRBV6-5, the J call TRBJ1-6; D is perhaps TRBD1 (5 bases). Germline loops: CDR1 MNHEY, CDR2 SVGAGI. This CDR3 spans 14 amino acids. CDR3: CASSYRDRNSPPHF. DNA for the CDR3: TGTGCCAGCAGTTACCGGGACCGAAATTCACCCCCCCACTTT.

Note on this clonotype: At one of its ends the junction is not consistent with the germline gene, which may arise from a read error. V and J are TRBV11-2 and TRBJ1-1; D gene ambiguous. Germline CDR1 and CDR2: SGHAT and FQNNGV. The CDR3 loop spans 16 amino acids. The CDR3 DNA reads TGTGACAGCAGCCAAAATTGGGTGGCGGCACTCACTGAAGTTTTCTTT. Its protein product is CDSSQNWVAALTEVFF.

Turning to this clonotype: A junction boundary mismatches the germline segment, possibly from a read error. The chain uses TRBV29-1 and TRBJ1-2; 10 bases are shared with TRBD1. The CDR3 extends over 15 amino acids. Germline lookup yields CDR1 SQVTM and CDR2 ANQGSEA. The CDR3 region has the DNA TGCATCGCCGGGGACAGGGGAGACCTGGACTATGGCTACACGTTC. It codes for CIAGDRGDLDYGYTF. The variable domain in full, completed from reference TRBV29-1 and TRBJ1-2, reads SAVISQKPSRDICQRGTSLTIQCQVDSQVTMMFWYRQQPGQSLTLIATANQGSEATYESGFVIDKFPISRPNLTFSTLTVSNMSPEDSSIYLCIAGDRGDLDYGYTFGSGTRLTVV.

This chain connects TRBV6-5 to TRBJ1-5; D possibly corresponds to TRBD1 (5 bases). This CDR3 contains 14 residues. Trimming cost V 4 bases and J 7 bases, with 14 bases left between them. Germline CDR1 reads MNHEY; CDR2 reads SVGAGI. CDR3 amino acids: CASSCSGKEQPQHF. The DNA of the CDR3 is TGTGCCAGCAGTTGTTCAGGGAAGGAACAGCCCCAGCATTTT.

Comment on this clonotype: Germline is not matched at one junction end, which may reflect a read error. The CDR3 region is CASSLGGWNTVAFF. As DNA, the CDR3 is TGTGCCAGCAGCTTAGGGGGGTGGAACACTGTAGCTTTCTTT. The rearrangement joins TRBV7-9 to TRBJ1-1; maybe TRBD1 (5 bases). The CDR3 runs to 14 residues. CDR1 and CDR2 from the germline V gene are SEHNR and FQNEAQ (reference sequence).

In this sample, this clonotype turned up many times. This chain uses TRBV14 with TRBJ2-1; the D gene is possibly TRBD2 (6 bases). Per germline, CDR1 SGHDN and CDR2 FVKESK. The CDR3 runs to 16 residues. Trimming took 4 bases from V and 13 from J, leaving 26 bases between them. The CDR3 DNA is TGTGCCAGCAGCCGCCAGGTCCTCTCCGGGGGTCCGGACCAGTTCTTC. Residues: CASSRQVLSGGPDQFF.

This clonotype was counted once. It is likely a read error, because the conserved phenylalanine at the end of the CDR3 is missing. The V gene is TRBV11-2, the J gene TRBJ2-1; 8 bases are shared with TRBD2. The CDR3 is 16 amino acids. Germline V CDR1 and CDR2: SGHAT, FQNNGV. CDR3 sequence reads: CAGSFRLARDFNEQFL. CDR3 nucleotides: TGTGCCGGCAGCTTTCGACTAGCGAGAGATTTCAATGAGCAGTTCTTA.

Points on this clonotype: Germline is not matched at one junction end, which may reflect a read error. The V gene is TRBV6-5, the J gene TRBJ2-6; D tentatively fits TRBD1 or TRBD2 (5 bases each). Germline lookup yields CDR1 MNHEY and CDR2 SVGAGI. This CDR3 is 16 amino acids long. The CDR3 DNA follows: TGTGCCAGTGGGACGGGTCCTGACTCTGTGGCCAACGTCCTGACTTTC. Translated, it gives CASGTGPDSVANVLTF.

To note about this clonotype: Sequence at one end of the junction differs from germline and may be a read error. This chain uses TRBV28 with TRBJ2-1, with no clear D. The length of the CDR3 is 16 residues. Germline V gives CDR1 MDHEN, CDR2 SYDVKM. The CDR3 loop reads CASSLLYVMNRDEQFF. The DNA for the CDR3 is TGTGCAAGCAGTTTACTATACGTAATGAATCGGGATGAGCAGTTCTTC.

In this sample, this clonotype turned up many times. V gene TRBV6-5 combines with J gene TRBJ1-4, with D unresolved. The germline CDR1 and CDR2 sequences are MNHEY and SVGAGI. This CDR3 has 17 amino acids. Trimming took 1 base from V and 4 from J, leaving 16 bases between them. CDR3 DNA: TGTGCCAGCAGTTACTATTGGGATTCGGCGCTTAATGAAAAACTGTTTTTT. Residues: CASSYYWDSALNEKLFF.

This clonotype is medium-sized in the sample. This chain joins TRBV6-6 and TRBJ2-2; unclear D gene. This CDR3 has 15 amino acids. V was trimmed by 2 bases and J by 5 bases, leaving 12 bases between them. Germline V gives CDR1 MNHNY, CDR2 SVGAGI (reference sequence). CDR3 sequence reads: CASSYDAVGTGELFF. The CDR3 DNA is TGTGCCAGCAGTTACGATGCGGTCGGGACCGGGGAGCTGTTTTTT.

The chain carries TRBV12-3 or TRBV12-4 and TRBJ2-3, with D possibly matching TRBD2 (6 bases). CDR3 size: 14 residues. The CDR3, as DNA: TGTACTAGCAGTTACGCCATGGGCACAGATACGCAGTATTTT. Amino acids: CTSSYAMGTDTQYF.

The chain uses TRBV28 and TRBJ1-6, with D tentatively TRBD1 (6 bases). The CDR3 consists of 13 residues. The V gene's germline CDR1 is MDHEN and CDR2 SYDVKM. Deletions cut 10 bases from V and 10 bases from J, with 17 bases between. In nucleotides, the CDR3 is TGTGCCAACGGTTTCAGGGGAGGATCACCCCTCCACTTT. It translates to CANGFRGGSPLHF.

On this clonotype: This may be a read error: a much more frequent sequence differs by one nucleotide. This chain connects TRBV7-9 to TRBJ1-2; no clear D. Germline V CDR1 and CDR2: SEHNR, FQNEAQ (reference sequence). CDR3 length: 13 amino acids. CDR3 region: CASSPTTAYGHTF. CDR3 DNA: TGTGCCAGCAGCCCTACAACAGCCTATGGCCACACCTTC.

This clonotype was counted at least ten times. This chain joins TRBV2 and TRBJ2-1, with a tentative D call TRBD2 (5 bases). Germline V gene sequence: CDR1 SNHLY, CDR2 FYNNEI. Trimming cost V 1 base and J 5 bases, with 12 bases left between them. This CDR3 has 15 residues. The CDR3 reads CASSEEMTTNNEQFF. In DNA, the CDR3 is TGTGCCAGCAGTGAAGAAATGACGACTAACAATGAGCAGTTCTTC.

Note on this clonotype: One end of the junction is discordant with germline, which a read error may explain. The CDR3 spells CVSSGEGANEKLFF. The CDR3 nucleotides read TGTGTCAGCAGTGGGGAAGGGGCGAATGAAAAGCTGTTTTTT. The rearrangement uses TRBV6-1 and TRBJ1-4; tentatively, D is TRBD1 (5 bases). The CDR3 has 14 amino acids. Germline loops: CDR1 MNHNS, CDR2 SASEGT.